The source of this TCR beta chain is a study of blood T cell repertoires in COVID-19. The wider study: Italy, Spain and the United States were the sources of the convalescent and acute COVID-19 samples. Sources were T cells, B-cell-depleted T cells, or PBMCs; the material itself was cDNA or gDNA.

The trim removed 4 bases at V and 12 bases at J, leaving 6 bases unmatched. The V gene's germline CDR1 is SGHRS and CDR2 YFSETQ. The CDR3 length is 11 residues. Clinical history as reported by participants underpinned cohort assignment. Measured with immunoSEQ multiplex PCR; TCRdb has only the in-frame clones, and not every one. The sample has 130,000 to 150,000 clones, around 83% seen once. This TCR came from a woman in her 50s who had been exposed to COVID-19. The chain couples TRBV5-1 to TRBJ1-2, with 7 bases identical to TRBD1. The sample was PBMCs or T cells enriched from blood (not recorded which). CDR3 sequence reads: CASSADRENTF. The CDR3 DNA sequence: TGCGCCAGCAGCGCAGACAGGGAGAACACCTTC.